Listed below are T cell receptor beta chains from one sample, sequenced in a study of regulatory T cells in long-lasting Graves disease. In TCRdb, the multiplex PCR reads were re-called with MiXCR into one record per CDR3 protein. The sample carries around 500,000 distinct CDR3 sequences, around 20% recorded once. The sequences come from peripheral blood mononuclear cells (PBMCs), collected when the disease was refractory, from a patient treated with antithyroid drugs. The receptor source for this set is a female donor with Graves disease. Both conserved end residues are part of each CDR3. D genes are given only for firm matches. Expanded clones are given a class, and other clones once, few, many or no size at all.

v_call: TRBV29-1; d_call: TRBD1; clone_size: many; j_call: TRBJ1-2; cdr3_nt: TGCAGCGCCAGGGGGCCGTGGGGCTACACCTTC; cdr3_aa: CSARGPWGYTF
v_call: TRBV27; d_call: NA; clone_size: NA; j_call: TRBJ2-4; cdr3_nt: TGTGCCAGCAGTTACGCGCCCCAACCCTACGACATTCAGTACTTC; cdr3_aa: CASSYAPQPYDIQYF
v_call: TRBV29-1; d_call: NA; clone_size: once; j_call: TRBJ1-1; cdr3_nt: TGCAGCGCATCGGGGGGAGCGAGCACTGAAGCTTTCTTT; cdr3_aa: CSASGGASTEAFF
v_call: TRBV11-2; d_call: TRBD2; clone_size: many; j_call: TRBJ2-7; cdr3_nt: TGTGCCAGCAGCTGGACAACTAGCGGGAGGAACGAGCAGTACTTC; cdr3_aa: CASSWTTSGRNEQYF
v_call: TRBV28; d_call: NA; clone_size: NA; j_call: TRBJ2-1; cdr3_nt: TGTGCCAGCAGTTCTCGGGGACGGTACAATGAGCAGTTCTTC; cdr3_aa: CASSSRGRYNEQFF
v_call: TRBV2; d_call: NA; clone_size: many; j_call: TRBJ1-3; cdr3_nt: TGTGCCAGCAGGGGGGGACAAATTGGAAACACCATATATTTT; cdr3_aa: CASRGGQIGNTIYF
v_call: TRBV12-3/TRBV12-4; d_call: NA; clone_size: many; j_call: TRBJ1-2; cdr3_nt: TGTGCCAGCAGTTGGGTCAGTTCGAACTATGGCTACACCTTC; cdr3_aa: CASSWVSSNYGYTF
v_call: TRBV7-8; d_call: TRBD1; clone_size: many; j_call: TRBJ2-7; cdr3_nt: TGTGCCAGCAGCCGGAGTCAGGGGGCCTACGAGCAGTACTTC; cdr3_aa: CASSRSQGAYEQYF
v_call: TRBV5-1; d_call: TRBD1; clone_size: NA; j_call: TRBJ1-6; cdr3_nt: TGCGCCAGCAGCTTGTTATTCTATGGACAGGATAATTCACCCCTCCACTTT; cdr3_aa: CASSLLFYGQDNSPLHF
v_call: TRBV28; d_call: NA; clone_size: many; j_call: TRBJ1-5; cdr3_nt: TGTGCCAGCAGCCCGAGACGGCTACTTGGGACCCAGCATTTT; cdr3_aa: CASSPRRLLGTQHF
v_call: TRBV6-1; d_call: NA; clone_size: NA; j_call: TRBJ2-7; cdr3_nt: TGTGCCAGCAGTGACTTAAAGACCGGACAGCCCCCCTACGAGCAGTACTTC; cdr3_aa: CASSDLKTGQPPYEQYF
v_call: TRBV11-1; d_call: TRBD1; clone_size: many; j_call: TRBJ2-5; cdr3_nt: TGTGCCAGCAGCTTACCCCCCGAAAGGGGGCATCTAGAGACCCAGTACTTC; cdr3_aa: CASSLPPERGHLETQYF
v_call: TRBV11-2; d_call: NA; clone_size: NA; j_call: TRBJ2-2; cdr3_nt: TGTGCCAGCAGCAATTATGGGGGCCGGACTCACGGGCAGAGCCGGGAGCTGTTTTTT; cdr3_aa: CASSNYGGRTHGQSRELFF
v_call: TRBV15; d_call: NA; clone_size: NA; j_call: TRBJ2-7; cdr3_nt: TGTGCCACCAGCAGTCAAGGCTACGAGCAGTACTTC; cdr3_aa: CATSSQGYEQYF
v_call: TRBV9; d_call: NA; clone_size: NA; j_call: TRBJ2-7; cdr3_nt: TGTGCCAGCAGCGTTGCCGCTATCTCCTACGAGCAGTACTTC; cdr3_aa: CASSVAAISYEQYF
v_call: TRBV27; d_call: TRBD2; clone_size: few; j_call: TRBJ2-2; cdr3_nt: TGTGCCAGCAGTCCAATAGCGGGCCCCGGGGAGCTGTTTTTT; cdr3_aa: CASSPIAGPGELFF
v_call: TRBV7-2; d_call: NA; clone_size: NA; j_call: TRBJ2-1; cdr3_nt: TGTGCCAGCAGGGTTACTGGGTTACTCCTCAGCAATGAGCAGTTCTTC; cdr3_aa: CASRVTGLLLSNEQFF
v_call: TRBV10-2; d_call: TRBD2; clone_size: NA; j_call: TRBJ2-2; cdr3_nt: TGCGCCAGCTTACGAACTAGCGGGAGGGGCGGGGAGCTGTTTTTT; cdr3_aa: CASLRTSGRGGELFF
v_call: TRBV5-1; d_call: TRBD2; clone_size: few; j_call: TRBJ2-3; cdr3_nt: TGCGCCAGCAGCACCGGACTAGCGGAGAGCATGATTAATACGCAGTATTTT; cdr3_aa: CASSTGLAESMINTQYF
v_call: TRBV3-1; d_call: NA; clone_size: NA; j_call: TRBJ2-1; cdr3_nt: TGTGCCAGCAGCCAAGAAAAGCGGTTCTACAATGAGCAGTTCTTC; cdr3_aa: CASSQEKRFYNEQFF
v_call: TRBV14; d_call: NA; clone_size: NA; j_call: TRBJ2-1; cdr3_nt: TGTGCCACCCGTGCCCAATTAACTGCCTCCTACAATGAGCAGTTCTTC; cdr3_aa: CATRAQLTASYNEQFF
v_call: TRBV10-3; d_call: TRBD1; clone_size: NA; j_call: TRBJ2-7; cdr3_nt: TGTGCCATCAGCGAACCGGGACAGGGCTACGAGCAGTACTTC; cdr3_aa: CAISEPGQGYEQYF
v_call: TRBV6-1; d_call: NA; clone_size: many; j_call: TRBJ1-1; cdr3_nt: TGTGCCAGCAGACAGGGTACGAACACTGAAGCTTTCTTT; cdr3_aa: CASRQGTNTEAFF
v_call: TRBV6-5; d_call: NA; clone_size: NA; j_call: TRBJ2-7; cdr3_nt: TGTGCCAGCAGTTACATGGACACAGCTTCCTACGAGCAGTACTTC; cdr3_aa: CASSYMDTASYEQYF
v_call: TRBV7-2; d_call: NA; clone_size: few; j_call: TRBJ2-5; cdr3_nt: TGTGCCAGCAGCTTAGTTTACAGGAGCCAAGAGACCCAGTACTTC; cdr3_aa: CASSLVYRSQETQYF
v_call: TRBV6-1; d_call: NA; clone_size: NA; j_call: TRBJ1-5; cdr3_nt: TGTGCCAGCAGTGGAGGGATCGGGGGCCCCCTCAATCAGCCCCAGCATTTT; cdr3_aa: CASSGGIGGPLNQPQHF
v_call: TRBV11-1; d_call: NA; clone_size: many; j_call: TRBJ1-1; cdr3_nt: TGTGCCAGCAGCTTAAGGAATACTGAAGCTTTCTTT; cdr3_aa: CASSLRNTEAFF
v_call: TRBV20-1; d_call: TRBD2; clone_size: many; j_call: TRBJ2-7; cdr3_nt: TGCAGTGCTAGAGGTGGCGGGAGCTCCTACGAGCAGTACTTC; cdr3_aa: CSARGGGSSYEQYF
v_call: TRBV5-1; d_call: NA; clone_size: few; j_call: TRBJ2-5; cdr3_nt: TGCGCCAGCAGCTTTTCCCCTAGGACAGCCCAAGAGACCCAGTACTTC; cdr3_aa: CASSFSPRTAQETQYF
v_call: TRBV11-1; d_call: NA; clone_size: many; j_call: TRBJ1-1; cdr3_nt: TGTGCCAGCAGCCATCAGCTTCCAGGCACTGAAGCTTTCTTT; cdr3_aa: CASSHQLPGTEAFF
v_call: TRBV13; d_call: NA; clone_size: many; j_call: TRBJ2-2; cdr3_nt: TGTGCCAGCAGCTTTAAGGGATACACCGGGGAGCTGTTTTTT; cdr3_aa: CASSFKGYTGELFF
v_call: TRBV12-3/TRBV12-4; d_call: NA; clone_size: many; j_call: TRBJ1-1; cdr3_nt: TGTGCCAGCAGTGCCACACCCGCGAATGAAGCTTTCTTT; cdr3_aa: CASSATPANEAFF
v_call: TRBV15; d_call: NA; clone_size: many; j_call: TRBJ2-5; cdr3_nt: TGTGCCACCAGCCCTGGGGGGACCGCCGAGACCCAGTACTTC; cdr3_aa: CATSPGGTAETQYF
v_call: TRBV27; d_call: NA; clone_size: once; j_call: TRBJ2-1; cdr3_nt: TGTGCCAGCAGCCACGGACTTTTATCCTACAATGAGCAGTTCTTC; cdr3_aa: CASSHGLLSYNEQFF
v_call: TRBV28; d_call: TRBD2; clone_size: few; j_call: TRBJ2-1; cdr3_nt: TGTGCCATCAATGGGGCTAGCGGGAGGGTCCATGAGCAGTTCTTC; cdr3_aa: CAINGASGRVHEQFF
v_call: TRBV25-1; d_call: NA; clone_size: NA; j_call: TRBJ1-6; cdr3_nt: TGTGCCAGCAGTGAATCGGTAAAGGGCTATTCACCCCTCCACTTT; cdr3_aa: CASSESVKGYSPLHF
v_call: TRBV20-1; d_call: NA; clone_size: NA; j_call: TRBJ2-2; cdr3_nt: TGCAGTGCTTGGGAGCGAGAGAACACCGGGGAGCTGTTTTTT; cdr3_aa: CSAWERENTGELFF
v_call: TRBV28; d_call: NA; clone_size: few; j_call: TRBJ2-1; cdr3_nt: TGTGCCAGCAGACCTAACGTGTCGCCTTATAATGAGCAGTTCTTC; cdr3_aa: CASRPNVSPYNEQFF
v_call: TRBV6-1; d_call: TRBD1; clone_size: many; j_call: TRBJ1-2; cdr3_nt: TGTGCCAGCAGTAGGGACAGGGCTTTTGGCTACACCTTC; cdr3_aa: CASSRDRAFGYTF
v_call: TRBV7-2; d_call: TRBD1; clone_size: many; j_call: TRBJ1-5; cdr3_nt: TGTGCCAGCAGCCAAGACAGGGACGGGCATCAGCCCCAGCATTTT; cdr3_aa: CASSQDRDGHQPQHF
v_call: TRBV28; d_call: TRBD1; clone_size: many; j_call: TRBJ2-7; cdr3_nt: TGTGCCAGCAGCCGCGAGTCGGGACAGAATCCTTACGAGCAGTACTTC; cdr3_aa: CASSRESGQNPYEQYF
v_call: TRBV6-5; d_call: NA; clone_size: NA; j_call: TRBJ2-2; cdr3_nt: TGTGCCAGCAGTTACCCCGCGCAGGGGCGTAACACCGGGGAGCTGTTTTTT; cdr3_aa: CASSYPAQGRNTGELFF
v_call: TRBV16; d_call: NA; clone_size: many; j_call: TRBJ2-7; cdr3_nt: TGTGCCAGCAGCCAGTCCACATACGAGCAGTACTTC; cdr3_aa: CASSQSTYEQYF
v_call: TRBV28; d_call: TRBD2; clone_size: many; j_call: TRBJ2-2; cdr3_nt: TGTGCCACCAGGAATCGATTAAAAGGACTAGCGGGAGCGTTTAACACCGGGGAGCTGTTTTTT; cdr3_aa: CATRNRLKGLAGAFNTGELFF
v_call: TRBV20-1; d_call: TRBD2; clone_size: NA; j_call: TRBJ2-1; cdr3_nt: TGCAGTGCTAGCTCCAGCGGGATAGGGTACAATGAGCAGTTCTTC; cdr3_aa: CSASSSGIGYNEQFF
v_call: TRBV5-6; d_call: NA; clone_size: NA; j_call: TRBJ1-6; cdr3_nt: TGTGCCAGCAGCGAGACGAGGAGCTCCTATAATTCACCCCTCCACTTT; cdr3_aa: CASSETRSSYNSPLHF
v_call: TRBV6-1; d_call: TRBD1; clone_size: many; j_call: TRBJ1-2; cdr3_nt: TGTGCCAGCAGTGAAGCGACAGGGTCTAAATGCACCTTC; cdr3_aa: CASSEATGSKCTF
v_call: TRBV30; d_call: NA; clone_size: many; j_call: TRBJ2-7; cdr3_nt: TGTGCCTGGAGTCCACTGGGTGTCAGGGGCTACGAGCAGTACTTC; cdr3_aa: CAWSPLGVRGYEQYF
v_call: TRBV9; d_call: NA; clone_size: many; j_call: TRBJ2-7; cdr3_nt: TGTGCCAGCAGCGTCGGCCAGTCCTACGAGCAGTACTTC; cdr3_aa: CASSVGQSYEQYF
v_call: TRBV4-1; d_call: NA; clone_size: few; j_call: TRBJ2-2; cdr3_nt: TGCGCCAGCAGCCGGGGGCGATGGACCGGGGAGCTGTTTTTT; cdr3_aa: CASSRGRWTGELFF
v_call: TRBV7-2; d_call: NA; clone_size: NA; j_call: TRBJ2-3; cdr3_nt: TGTGCCAGCAGCTCCTGGAACACAGATACGCAGTATTTT; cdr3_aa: CASSSWNTDTQYF
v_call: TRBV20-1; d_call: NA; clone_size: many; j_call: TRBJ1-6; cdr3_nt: TGCAGTGCTAGAACAGAGCCTTATAATTCACCCCTCCACTTT; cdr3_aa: CSARTEPYNSPLHF
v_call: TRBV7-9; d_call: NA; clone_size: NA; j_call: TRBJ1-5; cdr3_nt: TGTGCCAGCAGCTCAATTTTTGGCAATCAGCCCCAGCATTTT; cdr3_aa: CASSSIFGNQPQHF
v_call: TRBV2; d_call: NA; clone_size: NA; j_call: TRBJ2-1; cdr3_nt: TGTGCCAGCACTGAAACCTACAATGAGCAGTTCTTC; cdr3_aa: CASTETYNEQFF
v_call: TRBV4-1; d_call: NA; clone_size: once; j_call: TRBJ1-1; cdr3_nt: TGCGCCAGCAGCGGCCGAGGCAGCACAAACACTGAAGCTTTCTTT; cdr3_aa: CASSGRGSTNTEAFF